This TCR beta chain was captured in a study of tissue T cells after allogeneic stem cell transplantation. Profiling relied on immunoSEQ multiplex PCR, and the TCRdb table lists in-frame clones only, not all of them. Of about 500 clones listed, around 62% are singletons. For this clone: No antigen is known for it. Gene names are mouse gene names. The read ends 1 residue early relative to the CDR3; the germline J gene fills the gap.

Germline V lookup: CDR1 LGHNA, CDR2 YNLKQL (reference sequence). This CDR3 has 15 amino acids. Unmatched junction bases numbered 7, after V lost 4 bases and J lost 7 bases. Study observations and caveats: This small cohort was clinically heterogeneous, and sampling depth was a limitation. Some tissue clones might be persisting host cells; their alloreactivity or antigen specificity was not determined.

The chain couples TRBV5 to TRBJ1-4; 9 nucleotides match TRBD1. This clonotype originated in a female BALB/c mouse in good health. The strain's MHC: H2-d. The material sequenced was gut tissue. The CDR3 spells CASSLRDRVGERLFF. Incomplete CDR3 DNA: TGTGCCAGCAGCCTCCGGGACAGGGTGGGCGAAAGATTATTT.